This T cell receptor beta chain was identified during a study of human CD8 memory T cell subsets. According to its frequency, this clonotype is medium-sized. UMI-labeled 5' RACE generated the TCR beta libraries. No DNA is given; TCRdb re-called the 5' RACE reads and lists each CDR3 protein once. The listing records thousands of distinct CDR3 sequences. The germline V gene encodes CDR1 GTSNPN and CDR2 SVGIG (reference sequence). CDR3 length: 13 residues. The source material was CD8+ effector memory T cells (TEM) sorted from PBMCs. Regarding subset: effector memory CD8 T cells, CCR7- CD45RO+ CD95+. The TCR sequence derives from a human donor in good health. The chain carries TRBV30 and TRBJ1-3; the TCRdb D gene call, TRBD1, has no DNA to confirm it. The CDR3 reads CAWNGGSGNTIYF.